This T cell receptor beta chain came from a study of blood T cells in healthy people across ages. Primed by a sample-barcoded 5' primer and a J-beta primer mix, a second PCR proceeded for roughly 7 to 12 cycles. From the 5' RACE reads, TCRdb called clonotypes with MiXCR, one entry per CDR3 protein. This sample has some 1.7 million distinct CDR3 sequences; under 30% occur once, and the top ten carry around 7.7%. There are 16 residues in the CDR3. Germline assignment: CDR1 KGHDR and CDR2 SFDVKD. V lost 9 bases and J lost 7; bases outside the gene matches: 16. The sample consisted of blood. This TCR came from a woman aged 25 to 39 in good health. The V gene is TRBV24-1, the J gene TRBJ2-7; TRBD2 agrees at 11 bases. CDR3 protein: CATGTSGVWSYNEQYF. The CDR3 region has the DNA TGTGCCACCGGGACTAGCGGAGTGTGGTCCTACAATGAGCAGTACTTC.